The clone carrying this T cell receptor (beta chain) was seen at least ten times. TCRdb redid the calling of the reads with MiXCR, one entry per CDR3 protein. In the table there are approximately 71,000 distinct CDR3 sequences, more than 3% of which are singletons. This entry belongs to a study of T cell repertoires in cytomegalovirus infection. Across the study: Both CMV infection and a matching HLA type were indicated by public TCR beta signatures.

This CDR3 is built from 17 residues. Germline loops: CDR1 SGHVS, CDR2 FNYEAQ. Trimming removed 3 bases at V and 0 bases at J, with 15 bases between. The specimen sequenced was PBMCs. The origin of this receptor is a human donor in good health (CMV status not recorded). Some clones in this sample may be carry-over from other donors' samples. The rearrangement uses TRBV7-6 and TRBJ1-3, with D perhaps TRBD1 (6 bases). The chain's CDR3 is CASSLVVDSNSGNTIYF. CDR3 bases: TGTGCCAGCAGCTTGGTTGTGGACAGTAACTCTGGAAACACCATATATTTT.